This TCR beta chain was sequenced for a study of CD8+ T cells in alopecia areata. Whole-study context: A 6-month period off drug followed tofacitinib, which lasted 6 to 18 months. Study-wide results and limits: Scalp samples also yield sequences from resident alphabeta T cells of normal skin. Lesional scalp, notably in alopecia totalis/universalis, had clonality above that of normal scalp.

Details on this clone: The target antigen is unknown.

The CDR3 covers 17 residues. The V gene lost 6 bases and the J gene lost 1 base, with 25 bases spanning the gap. Per germline, CDR1 SQVTM and CDR2 ANQGSEA. cDNA reverse transcribed from extracted RNA served as the sequencing template. Method: immunoSEQ multiplex PCR; TCRdb's copy keeps in-frame clones and lacks some. This repertoire shows about 190,000 clones, around 60% found once; its top ten account for roughly 14%. As part of sample collection, lesional scalp punch biopsies and peripheral blood were taken from alopecia areata patients. Sample: CD4+ T cells sorted from blood, taken at week 0. The TCR sequence derives from a human donor with alopecia areata. The chain employs TRBV29-1 and TRBJ2-7; TRBD1 is a possible D gene (8 bases). The CDR3 DNA reads TGCAGCGTCCGCGGACAGGGAGGGAGACGCTTGTCCTACGAGCAGTACTTC. Protein: CSVRGQGGRRLSYEQYF.